These 25 T cell receptor beta chains originate from one sample sequenced in a study of cytomegalovirus exposure and HLA in healthy donors. Vbeta (60) and Jbeta (13) primers were used in the PCR. This table comes from immunoSEQ multiplex PCR, and its TCRdb copy is limited to in-frame clones, with some not included. The sample carries roughly 180,000 clones, 75% recorded once. Material: PBMCs. These receptors were obtained from a female donor in good health and CMV-seronegative.

The V and J genes are TRBV6-6 and TRBJ1-5; tentative D call: TRBD1 (6 bases). The CDR3 totals 16 residues. Deletions cut 5 bases from V and 2 bases from J, with 16 bases between. Germline CDR1 and CDR2: MNHNY and SVGAGI (reference sequence). The DNA of the CDR3 is TGTGCCAGCAGTCCCTGGGGGCAGGAGGGCAATCAGCCCCAGCATTTT. Its protein is CASSPWGQEGNQPQHF.

Remarks on this clone: A read error may account for a junction end that differs from germline. The chain combines TRBV11-2 with TRBJ2-2; TRBD1 agrees at 9 bases. Germline CDR1 and CDR2: SGHAT and FQNNGV. This CDR3 comprises 17 residues. The CDR3, as DNA: TGTGCCAGCAGCTTAACCACCGGGACAGGGAACGCCGGGGAGCTGTTTTTT. This translates into CASSLTTGTGNAGELFF.

This clone has only a few counts. The CDR3 region has the DNA TGTGCCAGCAGCGTAGGGTTCCAGTCCTACGAGCAGTACTTC. As protein: CASSVGFQSYEQYF. This rearrangement joins TRBV9 to TRBJ2-7, with unresolved D. The V end lost 0 bases, the J end lost 1 base, and 8 bases lay between the germline ends. The CDR3 has 14 residues. From germline, CDR1 is SGDLS and CDR2 YYNGEE.

This chain links TRBV5-6 with TRBJ2-1, with D possibly matching TRBD1 (5 bases). This CDR3 region has 17 residues. The germline CDR1 and CDR2 sequences are SGHDT and YYEEEE. Trimming stripped 5 bases from V and 1 base from J, with 19 bases between. In DNA form, the CDR3 reads TGTGCCAGCAGTCTTACAAAGCAGGGTCGATCCTACAATGAGCAGTTCTTC. It is translated as CASSLTKQGRSYNEQFF.

The sample holds one count of this clone. The J gene is TRBJ1-3, the V gene TRBV18; 11 positions match TRBD1. With 6 bases clipped from V and 1 base from J, the junction kept 5 bases outside the gene matches. Germline assignment: CDR1 KGHSH and CDR2 LQKENI. This CDR3 spans 16 amino acids. CDR3 bases: TGTGCCAGCTCTCGCCGGGACAGGGGGTCTGGAAACACCATATATTTT. Its protein is CASSRRDRGSGNTIYF.

V usage is TRBV30 and J usage is TRBJ2-5, with D tentatively TRBD2 (5 bases). Trimming pared 5 bases from V and 5 bases from J, leaving 6 bases between. The CDR3 has 10 residues. Per the germline V gene, CDR1 is GTSNPN and CDR2 is SVGIG (reference sequence). In DNA form, the CDR3 reads TGTGCCTGGGGGGAGGAGACCCAGTACTTC. Amino acid sequence: CAWGEETQYF.

The count of this clone is one. V gene TRBV20-1 combines with J gene TRBJ1-2; the D gene is possibly TRBD1 (5 bases). V was cut by 0 bases and J by 6 bases, with 5 bases left in between. The germline gives CDR1 DFQATT, CDR2 SNEGSKA (reference sequence). The CDR3 is made up of 11 amino acids. For the CDR3, the DNA is TGCAGTGCTAGAGAGGGGCATGGCTACACCTTC. As protein: CSAREGHGYTF.

The V and J genes are TRBV6-6 and TRBJ1-5, with no clear D. The CDR3 spans 14 residues. V lost 6 bases and J 9 bases, leaving 18 bases between the germline ends. From germline, CDR1 is MNHNY and CDR2 SVGAGI (reference sequence). The CDR3 loop is CASSLSNLSGPQHF. CDR3 DNA sequence: TGTGCCAGCAGCCTTTCGAACCTATCAGGGCCCCAGCATTTT.

The chain uses TRBV28 and TRBJ2-3; TRBD1 matches at 8 bases. Per the germline V gene, CDR1 is MDHEN and CDR2 is SYDVKM. J was trimmed by 0 bases and V by 11 bases; bases with no gene match: 13. CDR3 length: 16 residues. The DNA of the CDR3 is TGTGCCTCTCAAACGGATAGGACAGGGAGCACAGATACGCAGTATTTT. Protein sequence: CASQTDRTGSTDTQYF.

The V gene is TRBV28, the J gene TRBJ1-6, with 7 bases fitting TRBD1. CDR3 length equals 16 residues. CDR1 is MDHEN, CDR2 SYDVKM, per germline. V lost 6 bases and J lost 6; bases outside the gene matches: 11. This chain's CDR3 is CASSLIRDSSNSPLHF. DNA for the CDR3: TGTGCCAGCAGCCTGATTCGGGACAGCTCTAATTCACCCCTCCACTTT. Together with reference TRBV28 and TRBJ1-6, the CDR3 gives the full variable domain: DVKVTQSSRYLVKRTGEKVFLECVQDMDHENMFWYRQDPGLGLRLIYFSYDVKMKEKGDIPEGYSVSREKKERFSLILESASTNQTSMYLCASSLIRDSSNSPLHFGNGTRLTVT.

The chain carries TRBV9 and TRBJ2-5; 10 nucleotides match TRBD2. The CDR3 runs 16 residues. Germline CDR1 is SGDLS and CDR2 is YYNGEE. The V and J ends lost 0 bases and 8 bases, in that order; junction bases with no gene match: 10. CDR3 sequence: CASSVASGGVPDTQYF. DNA of the CDR3: TGTGCCAGCAGCGTAGCTAGCGGGGGTGTCCCAGATACCCAGTACTTC.

The sample holds one count of this clone. This chain joins TRBV5-5 and TRBJ1-5; weak D call: TRBD1 (6 bases). V lost 3 bases and J 3 bases, leaving 10 bases between the germline ends. CDR1 SGHKS and CDR2 YYEKEE come from the germline V gene (reference sequence). The CDR3 loop spans 14 amino acids. The CDR3 region has the DNA TGTGCCAGCAGCTCGGGACACCCCAATCAGCCCCAGCATTTT. This codes for CASSSGHPNQPQHF. Full variable domain (rest looked up from reference TRBV5-5 and TRBJ1-5): DAGVTQSPTHLIKTRGQQVTLRCSPISGHKSVSWYQQVLGQGPQFIFQYYEKEERGRGNFPDRFSARQFPNYSSELNVNALLLGDSALYLCASSSGHPNQPQHFGDGTRLSIL.

The chain combines TRBV11-2 with TRBJ2-6, with D hard to call. CDR1 SGHAT and CDR2 FQNNGV come from the germline V gene. This CDR3 contains 17 residues. V lost 0 bases and J lost 4, with 13 bases in between. CDR3 nucleotides: TGTGCCAGCAGCTTAGATACGCAGGCGAAGGGGGCCAACGTCCTGACTTTC. This encodes CASSLDTQAKGANVLTF.

The CDR3 DNA sequence: TGTGCCTGGAGCCCGGTGAACACTGAAGCTTTCTTT. Translated: CAWSPVNTEAFF. This chain uses TRBV30 with TRBJ1-1; D not resolved. CDR1 GTSNPN and CDR2 SVGIG come from the germline V gene (reference sequence). This CDR3 contains 12 residues. Trimming removed 3 bases from V and 0 bases from J, with 5 bases in between.

The gene calls are TRBV7-2 and TRBJ2-3, with 9 bases fitting TRBD2. Germline lookup yields CDR1 SGHTA and CDR2 FQGNSA. J lost 4 bases, V lost 2 bases, and 7 bases had no gene match. The CDR3 has 16 residues. DNA for the CDR3: TGTGCCAGCAGCTTAAATAGCGGGAGACAGCCAGATACGCAGTATTTT. Protein product: CASSLNSGRQPDTQYF.

The J gene is TRBJ2-5, the V gene TRBV11-2; maybe TRBD2 (6 bases). The CDR3 loop spans 15 amino acids. From germline, CDR1 is SGHAT and CDR2 FQNNGV. V was pared by 2 bases and J by 5 bases, with 15 bases between. CDR3 DNA: TGTGCCAGCAGCTTACCCCCAGGGAGGCGGGAGACCCAGTACTTC. It translates to CASSLPPGRRETQYF. Based on the CDR3 plus reference TRBV11-2 and TRBJ2-5, the full variable domain is EAGVAQSPRYKIIEKRQSVAFWCNPISGHATLYWYQQILGQGPKLLIQFQNNGVVDDSQLPKDRFSAERLKGVDSTLKIQPAKLEDSAVYLCASSLPPGRRETQYFGPGTRLLVL.

This chain links TRBV4-1 with TRBJ2-7, with 7 positions matching TRBD1. V dropped 1 base and J dropped 3; count of bases not matched to a gene: 6. This CDR3 contains 15 residues. Germline V lookup: CDR1 MGHRA, CDR2 YSYEKL. The CDR3 DNA reads TGCGCCAGCAGCCAAGTAACGGGACAGAACTACGAGCAGTACTTC. It codes for CASSQVTGQNYEQYF.

The genes are TRBV15 and TRBJ1-4, with D maybe TRBD1 (6 bases). Germline CDR1 is LNHNV and CDR2 is YYDKDF (reference sequence). Trimming removed 0 bases from V and 0 bases from J, with 14 bases in between. CDR3 size: 18 residues. The CDR3 reads CATSRDGGGGATNEKLFF. The DNA for the CDR3 is TGTGCCACCAGCAGAGATGGGGGAGGGGGTGCAACTAATGAAAAACTGTTTTTT.

The chain is built from TRBV9 and TRBJ1-5; D not certain. V lost 0 bases and J lost 0, with 7 bases in between. The CDR3 sequence is 15 residues long. Germline CDR1 SGDLS, CDR2 YYNGEE. The CDR3 coding sequence is TGTGCCAGCAGCGTAGCACGGTATAGCAATCAGCCCCAGCATTTT. It specifies CASSVARYSNQPQHF.

This clone has only one observation. The chain links TRBV7-9 to TRBJ1-2; D is unresolved. Trimming left V 1 base short and J 3 bases short, with 9 bases between. This CDR3 has 14 residues. The V gene's germline CDR1 is SEHNR and CDR2 FQNEAQ (reference sequence). The CDR3 here is CASSLVQRDYGYTF. The CDR3 DNA follows: TGTGCCAGCAGCTTAGTGCAGCGTGACTATGGCTACACCTTC.

This clone has only a few counts. The rearrangement joins TRBV6-6 to TRBJ2-5, with a possible D match to TRBD2 (6 bases). The CDR3 runs to 16 residues. Germline CDR1 MNHNY, CDR2 SVGAGI (reference sequence). The V end was cut by 6 bases, the J end by 3 bases, with 20 bases between. CDR3 sequence reads: CASRLWGVEAKETQYF. The CDR3 DNA reads as TGTGCCAGCAGACTCTGGGGGGTTGAGGCTAAAGAGACCCAGTACTTC.

This clone was recorded only once. CDR3 nucleotides: TGTGCCTGGAGTTTGACCGGGACAACGAGGCAAGAGACCCAGTACTTC. Amino acid sequence: CAWSLTGTTRQETQYF. This chain connects TRBV30 to TRBJ2-5; D possibly corresponds to TRBD1 (6 bases). The CDR3 consists of 16 residues. V was cut by 2 bases and J by 2 bases, with 18 bases left in between. Germline V gene data show CDR1 as GTSNPN and CDR2 as SVGIG (reference sequence).

The chain joins TRBV6-5 to TRBJ1-1; the match to TRBD1 covers 8 bases. Germline CDR1 is MNHEY and CDR2 is SVGAGI. V shed 5 bases and J 1 base; nucleotides not matched to a gene: 3. This CDR3 has 14 amino acids. CDR3 in amino acids: CASSQDRANTEAFF. The CDR3, as DNA: TGTGCCAGCAGTCAGGACAGGGCGAACACTGAAGCTTTCTTT.

V usage is TRBV30 and J usage is TRBJ1-6, with a possible D match to TRBD1 (5 bases). Per the germline V gene, CDR1 is GTSNPN and CDR2 is SVGIG (reference sequence). The V and J ends lost 8 bases and 14 bases respectively, with 19 bases between them. This CDR3 is built from 12 residues. CDR3 sequence: CALKRGRGALHF. Here the CDR3 DNA reads TGTGCCCTAAAAAGGGGCCGGGGGGCCCTCCACTTT.

This clone was observed a few times. The CDR3 spells CAWSGPGHPRDEQYF. DNA for the CDR3: TGTGCCTGGAGTGGGCCGGGACATCCGAGGGACGAGCAGTACTTC. The gene calls are TRBV30 and TRBJ2-7; perhaps TRBD1 as D (6 bases). V lost 1 base to trimming and J lost 5 bases, with 18 bases between them. CDR1 is GTSNPN, CDR2 SVGIG, per germline (reference sequence). This CDR3 has 15 residues.